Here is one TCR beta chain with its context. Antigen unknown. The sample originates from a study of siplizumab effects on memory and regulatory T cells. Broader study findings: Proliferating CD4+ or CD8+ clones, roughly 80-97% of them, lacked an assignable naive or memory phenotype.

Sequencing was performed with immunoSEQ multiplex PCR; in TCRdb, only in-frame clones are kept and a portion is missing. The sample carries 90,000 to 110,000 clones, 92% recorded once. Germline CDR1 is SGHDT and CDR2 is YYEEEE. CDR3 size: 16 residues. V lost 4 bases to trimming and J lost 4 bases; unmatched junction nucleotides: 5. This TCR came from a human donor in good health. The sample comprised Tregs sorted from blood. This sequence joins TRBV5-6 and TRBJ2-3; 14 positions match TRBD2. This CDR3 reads CASSDGLAGGPDTQYF. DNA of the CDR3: TGTGCCAGCAGCGACGGACTAGCGGGGGGACCAGATACGCAGTATTTT.